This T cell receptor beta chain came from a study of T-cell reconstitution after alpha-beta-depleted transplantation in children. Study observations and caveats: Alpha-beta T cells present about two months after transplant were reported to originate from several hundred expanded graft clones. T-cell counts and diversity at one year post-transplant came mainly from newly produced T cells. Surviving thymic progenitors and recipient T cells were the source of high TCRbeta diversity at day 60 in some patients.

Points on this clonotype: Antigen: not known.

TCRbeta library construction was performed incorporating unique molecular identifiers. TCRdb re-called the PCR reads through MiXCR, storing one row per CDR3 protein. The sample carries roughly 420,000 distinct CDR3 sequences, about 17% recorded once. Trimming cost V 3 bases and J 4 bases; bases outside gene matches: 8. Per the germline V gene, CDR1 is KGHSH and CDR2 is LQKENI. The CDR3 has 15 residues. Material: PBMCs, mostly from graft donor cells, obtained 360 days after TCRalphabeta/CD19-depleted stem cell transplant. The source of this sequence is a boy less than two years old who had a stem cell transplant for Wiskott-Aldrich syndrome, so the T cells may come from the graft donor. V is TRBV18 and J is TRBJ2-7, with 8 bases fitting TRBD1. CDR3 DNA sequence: TGTGCCAGCTCACCCGGACAGGGACCTTTTTACGAGCAGTACTTC. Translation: CASSPGQGPFYEQYF.